A single sample gave rise to the 6 T cell receptor beta chains below, sequenced in a study of siplizumab effects on memory and regulatory T cells. The assay was immunoSEQ multiplex PCR, and TCRdb's table has in-frame clones only and misses some. The sample includes tens of thousands of clones, roughly 96% of them seen just once. Sequences were obtained from naive CD4+ T cells sorted from blood. The receptors stem from a human donor in good health.

This chain joins TRBV10-3 and TRBJ2-1; D not resolved. The length of the CDR3 is 13 residues. V was trimmed by 4 bases and J by 3 bases, leaving 7 bases between them. The germline V gene encodes CDR1 ENHRY and CDR2 SYGVKD. The chain's CDR3 is CAISVGGYNEQFF. The CDR3 region has the DNA TGTGCCATCAGTGTCGGCGGCTACAATGAGCAGTTCTTC.

This chain joins TRBV5-3 and TRBJ2-3; either TRBD1 or TRBD2 may supply D (5 bases each). TRBV5-3 is designated an ORF whose function remains uncertain. This CDR3 is built from 13 residues. The germline V and J ends were trimmed by 4 bases and 6 bases, with 12 bases remaining between them. The CDR3 spells CARSRGRQDTQYF. As DNA, the CDR3 is TGTGCCAGAAGCCGGGGTCGACAGGATACGCAGTATTTT.

This clone was detected once. J is TRBJ1-4 and V is TRBV7-9, with 8 bases that match TRBD1. The CDR3 spans 14 residues. Germline loops: CDR1 SEHNR, CDR2 FQNEAQ (reference sequence). V gave up 5 bases and J gave up 6 bases; unmatched junction bases: 5. The CDR3 reads CASSPGQGYEKLFF. The CDR3, as DNA: TGTGCCAGCAGCCCCGGACAGGGCTATGAAAAACTGTTTTTT.

V is TRBV7-9 and J is TRBJ1-4; no definite D call. In germline, CDR1 is SEHNR, CDR2 FQNEAQ (reference sequence). This CDR3 region has 14 residues. V was shortened by 1 base and J by 8 bases, with 11 bases between the two germline ends. CDR3 in amino acids: CASSLGEGNEKLFF. The DNA of the CDR3 is TGTGCCAGCAGCTTAGGGGAGGGAAACGAAAAACTGTTTTTT.

This rearrangement joins TRBV10-3 to TRBJ1-2; TRBD1 is a possible D gene (5 bases). The germline V gene has CDR1 ENHRY and CDR2 SYGVKD. Trimming shortened V by 10 bases and J by 8 bases, and 17 bases separated the two germline ends. This CDR3 region has 12 residues. The CDR3 nucleotides read TGTGCCAACCTGGGACCCACGGGGGGCTACACCTTC. It translates to CANLGPTGGYTF.

This sequence joins TRBV15 and TRBJ1-1; maybe TRBD1 (6 bases). There are 14 residues in the CDR3. Looked up from germline, CDR1 is LNHNV and CDR2 is YYDKDF (reference sequence). V lost 0 bases and J lost 7, with 12 bases in between. CDR3: CATSRDRQVYEAFF. CDR3 coding DNA: TGTGCCACCAGCAGAGATAGACAGGTTTATGAAGCTTTCTTT. The full variable domain, in which reference TRBV15 and TRBJ1-1 provide the parts outside the CDR3, is DAMVIQNPRYQVTQFGKPVTLSCSQTLNHNVMYWYQQKSSQAPKLLFHYYDKDFNNEADTPDNFQSRRPNTSFCFLDIRSPGLGDTAMYLCATSRDRQVYEAFFGQGTRLTVV.